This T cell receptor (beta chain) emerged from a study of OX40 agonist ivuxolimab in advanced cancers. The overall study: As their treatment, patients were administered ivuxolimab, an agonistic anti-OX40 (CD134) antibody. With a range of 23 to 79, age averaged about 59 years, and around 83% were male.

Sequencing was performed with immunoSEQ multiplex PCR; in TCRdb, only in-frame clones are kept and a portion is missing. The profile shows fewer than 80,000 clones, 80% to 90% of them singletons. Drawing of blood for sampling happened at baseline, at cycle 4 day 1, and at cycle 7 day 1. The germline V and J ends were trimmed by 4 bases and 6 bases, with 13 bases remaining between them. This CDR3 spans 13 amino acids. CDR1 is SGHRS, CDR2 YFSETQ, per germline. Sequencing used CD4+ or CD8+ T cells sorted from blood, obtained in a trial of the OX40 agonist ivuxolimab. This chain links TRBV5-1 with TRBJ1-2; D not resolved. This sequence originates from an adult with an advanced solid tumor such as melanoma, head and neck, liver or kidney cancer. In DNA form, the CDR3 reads TGCGCCAGCAGCCCGTGGGAAAAGGATGGCTACACCTTC. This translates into CASSPWEKDGYTF.